Below are 22 T cell receptor beta chains sequenced from a single sample in a study of cytomegalovirus exposure and HLA in healthy donors. A multiplex PCR was run with 60 Vbeta primers and 13 Jbeta primers. Libraries were prepared by immunoSEQ multiplex PCR; TCRdb keeps only in-frame clonotypes and omits some of them. The data include around 140,000 clones; the top ten clones carry about 1.6%. The sequenced sample consisted of PBMCs. Receptor source: a middle-aged woman in good health and CMV-seronegative.

J is TRBJ1-2 and V is TRBV7-2; D is possibly TRBD1 (5 bases). CDR1 and CDR2 from the germline V gene are SGHTA and FQGNSA. V lost 0 bases and J lost 4, with 9 bases in between. The CDR3 runs 14 residues. CDR3: CASSLAEGPYGYTF. The CDR3 DNA sequence: TGTGCCAGCAGCTTAGCGGAGGGACCCTATGGCTACACCTTC. Supplemented by reference TRBV7-2 and TRBJ1-2, the full variable domain reads GAGVSQSPSNKVTEKGKDVELRCDPISGHTALYWYRQSLGQGLEFLIYFQGNSAPDKSGLPSDRFSAERTGGSVSTLTIQRTQQEDSAVYLCASSLAEGPYGYTFGSGTRLTVV.

The rearrangement joins TRBV28 to TRBJ2-7; D is perhaps TRBD1 (6 bases). CDR3 length: 11 residues. V lost 6 bases, J lost 4 bases, and 7 bases lay in between. Germline CDR1 MDHEN, CDR2 SYDVKM. CDR3 bases: TGTGCCAGCAGCGGACAGTACGAGCAGTACGTC. Translating it yields CASSGQYEQYV.

The rearrangement joins TRBV15 to TRBJ2-3; 7 nucleotides match TRBD2. The CDR3 consists of 14 residues. Germline trimming cut 3 bases from V and 2 bases from J; bases unmatched to any gene: 2. CDR1 is LNHNV, CDR2 YYDKDF, per germline (reference sequence). This CDR3 reads CATSRGGNTDTQYF. The CDR3 coding sequence is TGTGCCACCAGCAGGGGAGGGAACACAGATACGCAGTATTTT.

The chain is built from TRBV11-3 and TRBJ1-1, with 11 bases fitting TRBD1. The CDR3 extends over 15 amino acids. Germline CDR1 and CDR2: SGHNT and YENEEA. J was trimmed by 7 bases and V by 1 base; bases with no gene match: 5. The CDR3 loop reads CASSLAPGQGDEAFF. The CDR3 nucleotides read TGTGCCAGCAGCTTAGCACCGGGACAGGGGGATGAAGCTTTCTTT.

Worth noting for this clone: This same CDR3 is encoded by further DNA sequences in the sample. This chain joins TRBV6-6 and TRBJ2-5, with 14 bases fitting TRBD2. Germline V lookup: CDR1 MNHNY, CDR2 SVGAGI (reference sequence). The CDR3 has 16 residues. Unmatched junction bases numbered 5, after V lost 7 bases and J lost 1 base. The CDR3: CASTRTSGGSQETQYF. The DNA of the CDR3 is TGTGCCAGCACGCGGACTAGCGGGGGGTCCCAAGAGACCCAGTACTTC.

This chain uses TRBV5-4 with TRBJ2-3, with 12 bases fitting TRBD2. Germline CDR1 is SGHNT and CDR2 is YYREEE (reference sequence). This CDR3 is 16 amino acids long. Trimming took 8 bases from V and 2 from J; bases not matched to a gene: 9. For the CDR3, the DNA is TGTGCCAGTCTAGCGGGGGGGCCCGGGGTCACAGATACGCAGTATTTT. Translating it yields CASLAGGPGVTDTQYF. The full variable domain, completed using reference TRBV5-4 and TRBJ2-3, is ETGVTQSPTHLIKTRGQQVTLRCSSQSGHNTVSWYQQALGQGPQFIFQYYREEENGRGNFPPRFSGLQFPNYSSELNVNALELDDSALYLCASLAGGPGVTDTQYFGPGTRLTVL.

This chain links TRBV7-2 with TRBJ1-5; D uncertain. This CDR3 is built from 13 residues. V lost 5 bases and J 1 base, leaving 6 bases between the germline ends. Germline V gene sequence: CDR1 SGHTA, CDR2 FQGNSA. The CDR3 DNA sequence: TGTGCCAGCAGCCTTATGAGCAATCAGCCCCAGCATTTT. Translation: CASSLMSNQPQHF.

The V and J genes are TRBV6-5 and TRBJ1-5, with a weak D call TRBD1 (5 bases). The CDR3 covers 15 residues. Germline CDR1 reads MNHEY; CDR2 reads SVGAGI. With 0 bases removed from V and 4 bases from J, the gap between germline ends came to 10 bases. The CDR3 region has the DNA TGTGCCAGCAGTTACTCTGTTCGGGGGAATCAGCCCCAGCATTTT. This codes for CASSYSVRGNQPQHF.

This chain links TRBV7-2 with TRBJ1-1; perhaps TRBD1 as D (5 bases). The CDR3 totals 13 residues. Germline V CDR1 and CDR2: SGHTA, FQGNSA. The V end lost 5 bases, the J end lost 3 bases, and 10 bases lay between the germline ends. The CDR3: CASSPQGYTEAFF. The CDR3 coding sequence is TGTGCCAGCAGCCCGCAGGGCTACACTGAAGCTTTCTTT.

The chain has TRBV7-2 and TRBJ1-2; D gene uncertain. The CDR3 is 12 residues long. Trimming left V 6 bases short and J 8 bases short, with 13 bases between. Germline-derived CDR1 and CDR2 are SGHTA and FQGNSA. CDR3 sequence (DNA): TGTGCCAGCAGAGTTGGGTCTAGCGGCTACACCTTC. Its protein is CASRVGSSGYTF.

The chain employs TRBV5-1 and TRBJ1-1; a possible D gene is TRBD1 (6 bases). There are 14 residues in the CDR3. Germline-derived CDR1 and CDR2 are SGHRS and YFSETQ. Trimming cost V 4 bases and J 1 base, with 11 bases left between them. The CDR3 coding sequence is TGCGCCAGCAGCGGGCGACAGGCGAACACTGAAGCTTTCTTT. As protein: CASSGRQANTEAFF.

CDR3 bases: TGTGCCAGCAGTTTCCCCACCCTTCAGGGCTTGTTTCTGAACACTGAAGCTTTCTTT. This gives the protein CASSFPTLQGLFLNTEAFF. This rearrangement joins TRBV28 to TRBJ1-1; weak D call: TRBD1 (5 bases). Trimming took off 3 bases at V and 0 bases at J, with 23 bases between the two ends. The CDR3 is 19 residues long. CDR1 and CDR2 from the germline V gene are MDHEN and SYDVKM.

The J gene is TRBJ1-2, the V gene TRBV28; no firm D call. The length of the CDR3 is 14 residues. The V end lost 5 bases, the J end lost 8 bases, and 18 bases lay between the germline ends. Germline V gene sequence: CDR1 MDHEN, CDR2 SYDVKM. The CDR3 region is CASSTEGDIGGYTF. DNA for the CDR3: TGTGCCAGCAGTACCGAAGGCGACATCGGCGGCTACACCTTC.

V is TRBV11-2 and J is TRBJ2-7; TRBD2 is a possible D gene (7 bases). This CDR3 spans 16 amino acids. V lost 4 bases, J lost 1 base, and 17 bases lay in between. Germline-derived CDR1 and CDR2 are SGHAT and FQNNGV. The CDR3 reads CASSSPRGHTSYEQYV. CDR3 DNA sequence: TGTGCCAGCAGCTCCCCGCGGGGGCACACTTCCTACGAGCAGTACGTC.

The chain links TRBV2 to TRBJ1-1; unclear D gene. This CDR3 is 15 amino acids long. The ends were cut back, 4 bases at V and 4 bases at J, with 16 bases in the middle. The germline V gene has CDR1 SNHLY and CDR2 FYNNEI. The CDR3 coding sequence is TGTGCCAGCAGTGTTCGGGGTATTGGTGGCACTGAAGCTTTCTTT. This sequence encodes CASSVRGIGGTEAFF. Supplemented by reference TRBV2 and TRBJ1-1, the full variable domain reads EPEVTQTPSHQVTQMGQEVILRCVPISNHLYFYWYRQILGQKVEFLVSFYNNEISEKSEIFDDQFSVERPDGSNFTLKIRSTKLEDSAMYFCASSVRGIGGTEAFFGQGTRLTVV.

V is TRBV7-3 and J is TRBJ1-1; 7 nucleotides align to TRBD1. Trimming cost V 4 bases and J 0 bases; bases outside gene matches: 8. Germline CDR1 is SGHTA and CDR2 is FQGTGA. The CDR3 sequence is 16 residues long. The CDR3 DNA reads TGTGCCAGCAGCTCCGCAGGGGGACAGATGAACACTGAAGCTTTCTTT. Translated, it gives CASSSAGGQMNTEAFF.

J is TRBJ1-2 and V is TRBV6-6; no definite D call. This CDR3 has 12 amino acids. Germline-derived CDR1 and CDR2 are MNHNY and SVGAGI (reference sequence). V lost 6 bases, J lost 5 bases, and 10 bases lay in between. CDR3 residues: CASRFGEYGYTF. The CDR3 DNA reads TGTGCCAGCAGGTTCGGGGAGTATGGCTACACCTTC.

The CDR3 nucleotides are TGTGCCAGCAGTTTGGGGAGGGTCGGGGCCTACGAGCAGTACTTC. The encoded protein is CASSLGRVGAYEQYF. The V gene is TRBV28, the J gene TRBJ2-7; 7 bases are shared with TRBD2. The germline V gene encodes CDR1 MDHEN and CDR2 SYDVKM. J gave up 2 bases and V 3 bases, and 7 bases lay outside the gene matches. This CDR3 is built from 15 residues.

V and J are TRBV27 and TRBJ2-2; 8 bases fit TRBD1. CDR1 MNHEY and CDR2 SMNVEV come from the germline V gene (reference sequence). The ends lost 7 bases at V and 5 bases at J; junction bases unmatched: 6. CDR3 length equals 14 residues. The CDR3 is CASTPDRVTGELFF. DNA of the CDR3: TGTGCCAGCACCCCGGACAGGGTAACCGGGGAGCTGTTTTTT.

Note on this clone: The same CDR3 arises from other DNA sequences in this sample as well. The genes are TRBV15 and TRBJ1-2; TRBD1 aligns across 8 bases. Trimming cost V 6 bases and J 5 bases; bases outside gene matches: 11. The CDR3 consists of 15 residues. Looked up from germline, CDR1 is LNHNV and CDR2 is YYDKDF (reference sequence). The CDR3 reads CATSRRQGAGYGYTF. CDR3 coding DNA: TGTGCCACCAGTCGGAGGCAGGGGGCGGGGTATGGCTACACCTTC.

The V and J genes are TRBV2 and TRBJ2-5; 8 bases map to TRBD1. The end of the DNA fits TRBJ2-7 better, so the J call may be wrong. Germline CDR1 reads SNHLY; CDR2 reads FYNNEI. This CDR3 region has 13 residues. CDR3 loop: CASTPGQVYEQYF. The CDR3 DNA follows: TGTGCCAGCACGCCGGGACAGGTATACGAGCAGTACTTC.

This rearrangement joins TRBV20-1 to TRBJ2-7; D is ambiguous. The V end lost 2 bases, the J end lost 5 bases, and 7 bases lay between the germline ends. CDR3 length: 11 amino acids. Germline loops: CDR1 DFQATT, CDR2 SNEGSKA (reference sequence). The CDR3 DNA sequence: TGCAGTGCTAGATTCCGGGACGAGCAGTACTTC. Translation: CSARFRDEQYF.